These 20 T cell receptor beta chains originate from one sample sequenced in a study of T-cell reconstitution after alpha-beta-depleted transplantation in children. Unique molecular identifiers featured in how the TCRbeta library was prepared. In TCRdb, the PCR reads were re-called with MiXCR into one record per CDR3 protein. Among 450,000 to 500,000 distinct CDR3 sequences listed, roughly an eighth were seen once. Sequencing used PBMCs from the stem cell graft donor, obtained from the stem cell graft. Receptors originate from a human donor who donated a stem cell graft to a child with combined immunodeficiency.

Points on this clonotype: This could be a read error, since a much larger clone is one nucleotide away. The genes are TRBV7-7 and TRBJ2-1; perhaps TRBD1 as D (5 bases). CDR3 length equals 15 residues. Germline V gene data show CDR1 as SSHAT and CDR2 as FNYEAQ (reference sequence). The CDR3 nucleotides read TGTGCCAGCGACAGACAGTCGTTCTCCTACTATGAGCAGTTCTTC. Translated, it gives CASDRQSFSYYEQFF.

This clonotype was seen ten or more times. The rearrangement links TRBV5-1 to TRBJ2-1, with D unclear. The V and J ends lost 0 bases and 1 base respectively, with 8 bases between them. Germline-derived CDR1 and CDR2 are SGHRS and YFSETQ. The CDR3 extends over 15 amino acids. The CDR3 DNA sequence: TGCGCCAGCAGCTTGGTTGTGGAATCCTACAATGAGCAGTTCTTC. Its protein is CASSLVVESYNEQFF.

This clonotype was picked up a small number of times. The rearrangement joins TRBV20-1 to TRBJ2-3; 9 nucleotides agree with TRBD1. Germline V gene sequence: CDR1 DFQATT, CDR2 SNEGSKA (reference sequence). J gave up 4 bases and V 0 bases, and 5 bases lay outside the gene matches. The CDR3 totals 15 residues. The CDR3 region has the DNA TGCAGTGCTAGAGATCCCGGACAGGGGCCAGATACGCAGTATTTT. Encoded protein: CSARDPGQGPDTQYF.

This clonotype was detected many times. J is TRBJ2-1 and V is TRBV4-3, with TRBD2 matching over 15 bases. Per germline, CDR1 LGHNA and CDR2 YSLEER. The CDR3 runs 17 residues. J lost 5 bases, V lost 4 bases, and 6 bases had no gene match. Here the CDR3 reads CASSPGLAGGGNNEQFF. CDR3 nucleotide sequence: TGCGCCAGCAGCCCGGGACTAGCGGGAGGTGGGAACAATGAGCAGTTCTTC.

In this sample, this clonotype turned up a few times. The rearrangement links TRBV12-3 or TRBV12-4 to TRBJ1-4; maybe TRBD1 (5 bases). V lost 2 bases and J lost 6, with 10 bases in between. This CDR3 has 14 amino acids. DNA of the CDR3: TGTGCCAGCAGTTTAATGGGGGGACATGAAAAACTGTTTTTT. Translation: CASSLMGGHEKLFF.

In its sample, this clonotype was seen a few times. The chain employs TRBV7-2 and TRBJ2-3; D is possibly TRBD2 (6 bases). There are 15 residues in the CDR3. V dropped 3 bases and J dropped 4 bases, with 14 bases sitting between them. The V gene's germline CDR1 is SGHTA and CDR2 FQGNSA. The chain's CDR3 is CASSLGGRLSDTQYF. The DNA for the CDR3 is TGTGCCAGCAGCTTGGGTGGGAGGCTCTCAGATACGCAGTATTTT.

This clonotype came up many times. The chain carries TRBV12-3 or TRBV12-4 and TRBJ2-1; D remains unclear. The CDR3 has 13 residues. The germline V and J ends were trimmed by 3 bases and 4 bases, with 7 bases remaining between them. CDR3 DNA sequence: TGTGCCAGCAGTTTGGTAAATTACAATGAGCAGTTCTTC. This codes for CASSLVNYNEQFF.

The chain has TRBV7-2 and TRBJ1-1, with D possibly being TRBD1 (5 bases). Germline V gene data show CDR1 as SGHTA and CDR2 as FQGNSA. Trimming removed 3 bases at V and 1 base at J, with 12 bases between. This CDR3 is built from 15 residues. CDR3 nucleotide sequence: TGTGCCAGCAGCTTGCGCGGGGCCCAGAACACTGAAGCTTTCTTT. This codes for CASSLRGAQNTEAFF.

The V call is TRBV6-4, the J call TRBJ2-2, with D maybe TRBD1 (5 bases). The CDR3 is made up of 14 amino acids. V was cut by 6 bases and J by 3 bases, with 11 bases left in between. Germline lookup yields CDR1 MRHNA and CDR2 SNTAGT. The chain's CDR3 is CASSSDTDTGELFF. CDR3 bases: TGTGCCAGCAGCTCGGACACGGACACCGGGGAGCTGTTTTTT.

The sample holds many counts of this clonotype. The chain links TRBV29-1 to TRBJ2-6; no clear D. Deletions cut 3 bases from V and 1 base from J, with 7 bases between. In germline, CDR1 is SQVTM, CDR2 ANQGSEA. This CDR3 is 14 amino acids long. CDR3 sequence (DNA): TGCAGCGTTGATTCTGATTCTGGGGCCAACGTCCTGACTTTC. Protein: CSVDSDSGANVLTF.

This rearrangement joins TRBV4-2 to TRBJ2-3; TRBD2 agrees at 8 bases. The CDR3 consists of 16 residues. Germline V gene sequence: CDR1 LGHNA, CDR2 YNFKEQ. J lost 7 bases, V lost 4 bases, and 13 bases had no gene match. The CDR3 loop reads CASSLIGASGLYTQYF. CDR3 nucleotides: TGTGCCAGCAGCCTAATCGGTGCTAGCGGGCTTTATACGCAGTATTTT.

This clonotype was detected a few times. The chain is built from TRBV12-3 or TRBV12-4 and TRBJ2-1, with no clear D. Trimming shortened V by 5 bases and J by 4 bases, and 9 bases separated the two germline ends. This CDR3 has 13 residues. This CDR3 is CASSVLGYNEQFF. In DNA form, the CDR3 reads TGTGCCAGCAGTGTCCTGGGGTACAATGAGCAGTTCTTC.

This clonotype was counted at least ten times. This rearrangement joins TRBV20-1 to TRBJ1-1, with D possibly TRBD1 on 6 matching bases. The ends were cut back, 6 bases at V and 2 bases at J, with 13 bases in the middle. This CDR3 region has 13 residues. The germline gives CDR1 DFQATT, CDR2 SNEGSKA (reference sequence). CDR3 DNA: TGCAGTGCACCAGGACAGCGAAACACTGAAGCTTTCTTT. This codes for CSAPGQRNTEAFF.

The table lists this clonotype with a few counts. The J gene is TRBJ2-1, the V gene TRBV6-5, with a tentative D call TRBD2 (6 bases). Germline V gene data show CDR1 as MNHEY and CDR2 as SVGAGI. This CDR3 is built from 15 residues. With 4 bases removed from V and 8 bases from J, the gap between germline ends came to 18 bases. The CDR3 loop is CASSLFRESTDEQFF. CDR3 coding DNA: TGTGCCAGCAGTTTGTTCCGGGAGTCTACGGATGAGCAGTTCTTC.

This clonotype was seen a few times. The genes are TRBV27 and TRBJ2-2; D may be TRBD1 or TRBD2 (5 bases each). The germline gives CDR1 MNHEY, CDR2 SMNVEV (reference sequence). This CDR3 region has 14 residues. Trimming cost V 8 bases and J 4 bases, with 14 bases left between them. The CDR3 DNA reads TGTGCCAGCCGGGACCTAGTCGGCACCGGGGAGCTGTTTTTT. It codes for CASRDLVGTGELFF.

The chain combines TRBV7-2 with TRBJ2-1; possible D gene TRBD1, 5 bases. Trimming stripped 1 base from V and 9 bases from J, with 19 bases between. The CDR3 consists of 16 residues. CDR1 and CDR2 (germline): SGHTA, FQGNSA. CDR3 coding DNA: TGTGCCAGCAGCTTAGTTCTTGGGGCCTGGGATTCTGAGCAGTTCTTC. Residues: CASSLVLGAWDSEQFF.

The chain recombines TRBV9 with TRBJ2-3; 13 positions match TRBD2. The CDR3 sequence is 17 residues long. Looked up from germline, CDR1 is SGDLS and CDR2 is YYNGEE. J gave up 11 bases and V 3 bases, and 15 bases lay outside the gene matches. The CDR3 nucleotides read TGTGCCAGCAGCGCCCGCGTCGGGACTAGCGGGACGGGAGGGCAGTATTTT. Residues: CASSARVGTSGTGGQYF.

The chain combines TRBV3-1 with TRBJ1-4; D not resolved. CDR3 length: 13 amino acids. Germline V gene data show CDR1 as LGHDT and CDR2 as YNNKEL (reference sequence). Trimming took 1 base from V and 7 from J, leaving 7 bases between them. The CDR3 DNA sequence: TGTGCCAGCAGCCAAGCGGTTTTTGAAAAACTGTTTTTT. The encoded protein is CASSQAVFEKLFF.

With respect to this clonotype: It may be a read error: a sequence one base away is much more abundant. J is TRBJ1-5 and V is TRBV12-3 or TRBV12-4; D remains unclear. This CDR3 is 16 amino acids long. Trimming cost V 5 bases and J 5 bases, with 19 bases left between them. The CDR3 DNA is TGTGCCAGCAGTGTCCGGGTCGCCGGGTCCGATCAGCCCCAGCATTTT. Protein: CASSVRVAGSDQPQHF.

This clonotype was seen ten or more times. The chain carries TRBV15 and TRBJ2-5; D may be TRBD1 (6 bases). V shed 5 bases and J shed 3 bases, with 16 bases lying between them. The CDR3 spans 15 residues. CDR1 is LNHNV, CDR2 YYDKDF, per germline (reference sequence). CDR3 in DNA: TGTGCCACCAGCTCTGATAGGACAGACAAAGAGACCCAGTACTTC. Translated: CATSSDRTDKETQYF. The variable domain in full, completed from reference TRBV15 and TRBJ2-5, reads DAMVIQNPRYQVTQFGKPVTLSCSQTLNHNVMYWYQQKSSQAPKLLFHYYDKDFNNEADTPDNFQSRRPNTSFCFLDIRSPGLGDTAMYLCATSSDRTDKETQYFGPGTRLLVL.